Listed below are T cell receptor beta chains from one sample, sequenced in a study of blood T cell repertoires in COVID-19. Generated by immunoSEQ multiplex PCR, the TCRdb table keeps only in-frame clones and is missing some. The data contain fewer than 150,000 clones, approximately 90% of them singletons. The sequencing input was peripheral blood. The receptors were gathered from a woman aged 40-49 years with acute or convalescent COVID-19. Each CDR3 is given with its conserved first and last residue. D genes are given only for firm matches. The size field is filled for only some rows; it gives once, few, many or a size class.

>NA|TRBV7-2|TRBJ1-5|NA
CASSLVAQGEGQPQHF
TGTGCCAGCAGCTTAGTCGCGCAGGGCGAAGGTCAGCCCCAGCATTTT
>NA|TRBV30|TRBJ2-3|NA
CAWSVRVTDTQYF
TGTGCCTGGAGTGTCCGAGTCACAGATACGCAGTATTTT
>NA|TRBV6-6|TRBJ2-5|once
CASSYNRGETQYF
TGTGCCAGCAGTTACAACCGGGGGGAGACCCAGTACTTC
>TRBD1|TRBV18|TRBJ1-2|NA
CASSPPEAGGAYGYTF
TGTGCCAGCTCACCACCGGAGGCAGGGGGAGCATATGGCTACACCTTC
>NA|TRBV19|TRBJ1-1|NA
CASSVMNTEAFF
TGTGCCAGTAGTGTCATGAACACTGAAGCTTTCTTT
>NA|TRBV30|TRBJ1-1|NA
CAWSRSRNTEAFF
TGTGCCTGGAGTCGAAGCCGGAACACTGAAGCTTTCTTT
>NA|TRBV4-3|TRBJ1-1|NA
CASSQARRSGPPEAFF
TGCGCCAGCAGCCAAGCTCGCCGAAGCGGCCCCCCTGAAGCTTTCTTT
>NA|TRBV5-4|TRBJ1-1|NA
CASTYGGSSEAFF
TGTGCCAGCACCTATGGCGGTTCTTCTGAAGCTTTCTTT
>NA|TRBV28|TRBJ1-2|NA
CASSTRTTAYGYTF
TGTGCCAGCAGCACCAGAACGACAGCCTATGGCTACACCTTC
>TRBD2|TRBV11-3|TRBJ2-1|once
CASSRTSGGVNEQFF
TGTGCCAGCAGCCGAACTAGCGGGGGGGTCAATGAGCAGTTCTTC
>TRBD1|TRBV19|TRBJ1-5|NA
CASKAPGQGSNQPQHF
TGTGCCAGTAAGGCTCCGGGACAGGGCAGCAATCAGCCCCAGCATTTT
>TRBD1|TRBV10-3|TRBJ1-1|once
CAVRQGAGNTEAFF
TGTGCCGTTAGACAGGGTGCGGGGAACACTGAAGCTTTCTTT
>NA|TRBV30|TRBJ1-1|NA
CAGRGLRTEAFF
TGTGCCGGTAGGGGCCTGAGAACTGAAGCTTTCTTT
>NA|TRBV2|TRBJ1-5|NA
CASSGLPKGPQHF
TGTGCCAGCAGTGGACTCCCCAAAGGGCCCCAGCATTTT
>NA|TRBV2|TRBJ2-1|NA
CASSERGGQFF
TGTGCCAGCAGTGAGAGGGGAGGGCAGTTCTTC
>NA|TRBV10-2|TRBJ2-5|NA
CASSDGVGVSGKTQYF
TGCGCCAGCAGTGACGGTGTTGGGGTCTCCGGGAAGACCCAGTACTTC
>NA|TRBV7-8|TRBJ2-7|once
CASSLVGGLTYEQYF
TGTGCCAGCAGCTTAGTGGGGGGGCTAACCTACGAGCAGTACTTC
>NA|TRBV10-3|TRBJ1-2|NA
CATTAGDGYTF
TGTGCCACCACGGCGGGGGATGGCTACACCTTC
>NA|TRBV2|TRBJ2-1|NA
CASRIPLGRNEQFF
TGTGCCAGCAGAATACCCTTGGGCCGGAATGAGCAGTTCTTC
>TRBD1|TRBV6-5|TRBJ1-2|NA
CASLQGPSGRYGYTF
TGTGCCAGCCTACAGGGGCCGAGTGGTCGGTATGGCTACACCTTC
>TRBD2|TRBV7-9|TRBJ2-2|NA
CASSPWDSSGPNTGELFF
TGTGCCAGCAGCCCGTGGGACTCTAGCGGGCCGAACACCGGGGAGCTGTTTTTT
>TRBD1|TRBV18|TRBJ2-5|once
CASSPPGQARETQYF
TGTGCCAGCTCACCCCCGGGACAGGCGAGGGAGACCCAGTACTTC
>NA|TRBV3-1/TRBV3-2|TRBJ1-5|NA
CASSLGLSNQPQHF
TGTGCCAGCAGCCTTGGGCTTAGCAATCAGCCCCAGCATTTT
>TRBD2|TRBV7-6|TRBJ2-1|NA
CASSQAGGFNEQFF
TGTGCCAGCAGCCAAGCGGGAGGTTTTAATGAGCAGTTCTTC
>NA|TRBV28|TRBJ1-1|NA
CASSHQGNTEAFF
TGTGCCAGCAGTCATCAGGGGAATACTGAAGCTTTCTTT
>TRBD2|TRBV24-1|TRBJ2-1|NA
CATSDPGTSGNNEQFF
TGTGCCACCAGTGACCCGGGGACTAGCGGGAACAATGAGCAGTTCTTC
>NA|TRBV2|TRBJ1-3|NA
CASEGGDSGNTIYF
TGTGCCAGCGAGGGCGGAGACTCTGGAAACACCATATATTTT
>TRBD1|TRBV7-9|TRBJ2-3|NA
CASTRQGQRTDTQYF
TGTGCCAGCACCCGACAGGGGCAGCGCACAGATACGCAGTATTTT
>TRBD1|TRBV18|TRBJ1-1|NA
CASSVLPGQPNTEAFF
TGTGCCAGCTCAGTTCTTCCGGGACAGCCGAACACTGAAGCTTTCTTT
>TRBD1|TRBV6-1|TRBJ1-2|NA
CASSEVFGTGAGYTF
TGTGCCAGCAGTGAAGTTTTCGGGACAGGGGCTGGCTACACCTTC
>NA|TRBV6-2/TRBV6-3|TRBJ2-7|NA
CASSYWTGPYEQYF
TGTGCCAGCAGTTACTGGACTGGTCCCTACGAGCAGTACTTC
>TRBD1|TRBV6-6|TRBJ1-1|NA
CASSLHSDRGRGTEAFF
TGTGCCAGCAGTCTCCACTCGGACAGGGGGCGAGGCACTGAAGCTTTCTTT
>TRBD2|TRBV2|TRBJ2-1|NA
CASRQTSGGAGEQFF
TGTGCCAGCAGACAGACTAGCGGGGGGGCCGGTGAGCAGTTCTTC
>NA|TRBV9|TRBJ2-6|NA
CASSESGSGANVLTF
TGTGCCAGCAGCGAGAGTGGCTCTGGGGCCAACGTCCTGACTTTC
>NA|TRBV6-5|TRBJ2-5|NA
CASERNLRETQYF
TGTGCCAGCGAGAGGAACTTGAGAGAGACCCAGTACTTC
>NA|TRBV19|TRBJ2-2|few
CASSNPNTGELFF
TGTGCCAGTAGTAATCCTAACACCGGGGAGCTGTTTTTT
>TRBD2|TRBV7-9|TRBJ2-1|NA
CASSPRGGPVHEQFF
TGTGCCAGCAGCCCCCGGGGGGGCCCCGTCCATGAGCAGTTCTTC
>NA|TRBV4-3|TRBJ1-1|NA
CASSQDQQNTEAFF
TGCGCCAGCAGCCAAGACCAACAGAACACTGAAGCTTTCTTT
>TRBD2|TRBV29-1|TRBJ2-7|NA
CSVLGAQTSGSSYEQYF
TGCAGCGTCCTCGGGGCTCAGACTAGCGGGTCTTCCTACGAGCAGTACTTC
>TRBD2|TRBV7-9|TRBJ2-7|NA
CASSLTSGSSYEQYF
TGTGCCAGCAGCCTTACGAGCGGGAGCTCCTACGAGCAGTACTTC
>TRBD2|TRBV5-5|TRBJ2-7|NA
CASSPDSGGSYEQYF
TGTGCCAGCAGCCCCGATAGCGGGGGATCCTACGAGCAGTACTTC
>NA|TRBV7-9|TRBJ1-2|NA
CASSPSGAGYTF
TGTGCCAGCAGCCCAAGTGGGGCTGGCTACACCTTC
>NA|TRBV20-1|TRBJ1-6|NA
CSASRPTGMRSPLHF
TGCAGTGCTAGTAGACCAACGGGGATGCGATCACCCCTCCACTTT
>TRBD1|TRBV7-9|TRBJ1-1|few
CASSSWTGNYAEAFF
TGTGCCAGCAGCAGTTGGACAGGGAATTACGCTGAAGCTTTCTTT
>TRBD2|TRBV7-2|TRBJ2-1|NA
CASSPTGLAGFAEQFF
TGTGCCAGCAGCCCTACGGGACTAGCGGGATTCGCTGAGCAGTTCTTC
>TRBD2|TRBV5-5|TRBJ2-5|NA
CASSLVLAGETQYF
TGTGCCAGCAGCTTGGTGCTAGCGGGGGAGACCCAGTACTTC
>NA|TRBV5-1|TRBJ2-7|NA
CASSLTQIAEQYF
TGCGCCAGCAGCTTGACACAGATCGCCGAGCAGTACTTC
>NA|TRBV5-6|TRBJ2-5|NA
CASSLAGGETQYF
TGTGCCAGCAGCTTGGCGGGTGGCGAGACCCAGTACTTC
>NA|TRBV9|TRBJ1-1|NA
CASSVEPGRNTEAFF
TGTGCCAGCAGCGTAGAACCAGGTAGGAACACTGAAGCTTTCTTT
>TRBD1|TRBV7-7|TRBJ1-6|NA
CASSLESLGQGARSPLHF
TGTGCTAGCAGCTTAGAGTCGCTAGGACAGGGGGCTCGGTCACCCCTCCACTTT
>TRBD2|TRBV9|TRBJ2-5|few
CASSPTGTSGRVGETQYF
TGTGCCAGCAGCCCAACCGGGACTAGCGGGAGGGTAGGAGAGACCCAGTACTTC
>NA|TRBV13|TRBJ1-2|NA
CASSLGQGNYGYTF
TGTGCCAGCAGCTTAGGGCAGGGGAACTATGGCTACACCTTC